This TCR beta chain is drawn from a study of post-analysis software for immune sequencing data. At the level of the study: As for disease course, relapsing-remitting, secondary progressive and progressive-relapsing multiple sclerosis were all included.

The sample holds a few counts of this clonotype. Its antigen is as yet unknown. Broader study findings: Five or six TRBV segments, TRBV5-6, TRBV5-1 and TRBV20-1 among them, were found more frequent in patients than controls.

The CDR3 extends over 10 amino acids. Trimming removed 3 bases at V and 4 bases at J, with 1 base between. The germline V gene has CDR1 SGHAT and CDR2 FQNNGV. Each TCR beta cDNA library carried unique molecular identifiers. TCRdb processed the PCR reads anew with MiXCR; each CDR3 protein has one entry. The table has approximately 460,000 distinct CDR3 sequences, approximately 46% seen once. The chain links TRBV11-2 to TRBJ2-7; no definite D call. Sequenced: blood. The receptor was derived from a girl under 18 with multiple sclerosis. This CDR3 reads CASSFYEQYF. As DNA, the CDR3 is TGTGCCAGCAGCTTTTACGAGCAGTACTTC.